This TCR beta chain was observed in a study of blood T cell repertoires in COVID-19. Study background: Italy, Spain and the United States were the sources of the convalescent and acute COVID-19 samples. From T cells, B-cell-depleted T cells, or PBMCs came the material, which was cDNA or gDNA.

Original processing methods: Counts of nucleated cells, estimated from reference gene primer amplification, were obtained. The assay was immunoSEQ multiplex PCR, and TCRdb's table has in-frame clones only and misses some. V and J calls and clone size are as listed in that table; D and trimming were resolved from the DNA. The data contain 150,000 to 250,000 clones, approximately 84% of them singletons. The V end was cut by 0 bases, the J end by 0 bases, with 6 bases between. The length of the CDR3 is 15 residues. Germline V gene sequence: CDR1 SGHNT, CDR2 YYREEE (reference sequence). Sequencing input: peripheral blood. The rearrangement joins TRBV5-4 to TRBJ2-2; D is possibly TRBD1 (5 bases). The clonotype was recovered from a human donor with acute or convalescent COVID-19. The donor label of this sample is uncertain. The CDR3 here is CASSLVDTNTGELFF. For the CDR3, the DNA is TGTGCCAGCAGCTTGGTGGACACGAACACCGGGGAGCTGTTTTTT.